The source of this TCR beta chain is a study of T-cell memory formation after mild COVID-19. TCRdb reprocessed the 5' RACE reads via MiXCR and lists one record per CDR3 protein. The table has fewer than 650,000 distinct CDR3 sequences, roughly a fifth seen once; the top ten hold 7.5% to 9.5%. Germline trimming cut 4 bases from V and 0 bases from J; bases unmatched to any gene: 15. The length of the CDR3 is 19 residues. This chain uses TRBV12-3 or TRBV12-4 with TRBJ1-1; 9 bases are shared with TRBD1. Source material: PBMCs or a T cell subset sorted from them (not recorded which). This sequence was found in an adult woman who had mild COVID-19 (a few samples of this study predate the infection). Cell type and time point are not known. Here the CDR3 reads CASSSRLTGGRGLNTEAFF. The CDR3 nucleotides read TGTGCCAGCAGTTCCCGCCTTACAGGGGGCCGTGGTCTGAACACTGAAGCTTTCTTT.